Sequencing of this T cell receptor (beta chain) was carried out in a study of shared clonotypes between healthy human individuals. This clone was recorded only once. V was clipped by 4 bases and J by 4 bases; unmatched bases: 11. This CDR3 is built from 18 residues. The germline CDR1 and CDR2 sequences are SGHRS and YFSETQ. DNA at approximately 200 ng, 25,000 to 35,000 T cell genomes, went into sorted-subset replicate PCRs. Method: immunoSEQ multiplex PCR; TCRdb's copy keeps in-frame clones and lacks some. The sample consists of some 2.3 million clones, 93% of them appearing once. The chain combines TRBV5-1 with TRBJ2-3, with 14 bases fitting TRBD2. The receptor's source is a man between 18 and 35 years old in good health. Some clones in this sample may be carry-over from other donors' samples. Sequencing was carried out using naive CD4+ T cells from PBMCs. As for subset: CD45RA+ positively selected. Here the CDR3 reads CASSAPGLAGVGPDTQYF. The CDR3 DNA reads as TGCGCCAGCAGCGCACCGGGACTAGCGGGAGTGGGTCCAGATACGCAGTATTTT.